The count of the clone carrying this T cell receptor beta chain is one. What the library attached to individual cDNA molecules were unique molecular identifiers. TCRdb re-called the reads through MiXCR, storing one row per CDR3 protein. The sample holds approximately 4,500 distinct CDR3 sequences, around 49% seen once. The record originates from a study of human T cells and chemical hapten exposure. Study details: Diagnoses of alopecia areata, totalis or universalis occurred in mostly female patients.

The treatment here: therapeutic diphenylcyclopropenone sensitization with weekly scalp DPC. The TCR sequence derives from an adult with alopecia areata. Some clones in this sample may be carry-over from other donors' samples. This table probably holds off-target reads from a library built for another chain. The material sequenced was whole blood, taken before DPC sensitization or 2, 6, or about 24 weeks after (not recorded which).

The DNA for the CDR3 is TGCGCCAGCAGCCAAGCCTGGAAGACCGGGGAGCTGTTTTTT. This encodes CASSQAWKTGELFF. The rearrangement links TRBV4-3 to TRBJ2-2, with D unclear. CDR1 and CDR2 (germline): LGHNA, YSLEER. The CDR3 contains 14 residues. Trimming stripped 1 base from V and 5 bases from J, with 8 bases between.